This entry lists 15 T cell receptor beta chains sequenced from one sample in a study of blood T cell repertoires in COVID-19. Produced via immunoSEQ multiplex PCR; TCRdb's table is partial and in-frame only. The table records tens of thousands of clones, around 83% of them present only once. Sequenced input: peripheral blood. The receptor set was obtained from a human donor in a cohort sampled during active COVID-19.

The rearrangement joins TRBV7-6 to TRBJ2-5; D may be TRBD1 (6 bases). The length of the CDR3 is 15 residues. Trimming took 6 bases from V and 1 from J, leaving 15 bases between them. CDR1 is SGHVS, CDR2 FNYEAQ, per germline. The CDR3: CASRQSGAGQETQYF. The CDR3 coding sequence is TGTGCCAGCAGGCAATCAGGGGCGGGCCAAGAGACCCAGTACTTC. Using reference TRBV7-6 and TRBJ2-5 for the parts outside the CDR3, the full variable domain is GAGVSQSPRYKVTKRGQDVALRCDPISGHVSLYWYRQALGQGPEFLTYFNYEAQQDKSGLPNDRFSAERPEGSISTLTIQRTEQRDSAMYRCASRQSGAGQETQYFGPGTRLLVL.

This clone was counted a single time. The chain couples TRBV19 to TRBJ2-7; 7 bases align to TRBD1. V shed 3 bases, J shed 7 bases, and the junction held 9 bases outside the gene matches. CDR1 and CDR2 from the germline V gene are LNHDA and SQIVND (reference sequence). There are 14 residues in the CDR3. The CDR3 nucleotides read TGTGCCAGTAGTATCGGGACAGTTTTGGAGGAGCAGTACTTC. Translating gives CASSIGTVLEEQYF.

V is TRBV27 and J is TRBJ2-7; 8 positions agree with TRBD2. The ends lost 5 bases at V and 0 bases at J; junction bases unmatched: 6. The germline V gene encodes CDR1 MNHEY and CDR2 SMNVEV (reference sequence). This CDR3 comprises 15 residues. CDR3 DNA sequence: TGTGCCAGCAGTACCTTAGCGGGGTACTCCTACGAGCAGTACTTC. Amino acids: CASSTLAGYSYEQYF.

V usage is TRBV27 and J usage is TRBJ1-2, with D maybe TRBD1 (5 bases). Germline CDR1 is MNHEY and CDR2 is SMNVEV (reference sequence). Trimming cost V 6 bases and J 0 bases, with 14 bases left between them. This CDR3 contains 15 residues. This chain's CDR3 is CASSQMGGANYGYTF. CDR3 bases: TGTGCCAGCAGCCAAATGGGGGGAGCTAACTATGGCTACACCTTC.

V and J are TRBV4-2 and TRBJ2-7; 12 nucleotides align to TRBD1. V shed 2 bases and J 6 bases; nucleotides not matched to a gene: 11. The CDR3 extends over 17 amino acids. Looked up from germline, CDR1 is LGHNA and CDR2 is YNFKEQ. The CDR3 protein is CASSQKFSGTGGIEQYF. The CDR3 bases are TGTGCCAGCAGCCAAAAATTCTCCGGGACAGGGGGCATCGAGCAGTACTTC.

The chain couples TRBV15 to TRBJ1-3; 8 bases agree with TRBD1. Germline V lookup: CDR1 LNHNV, CDR2 YYDKDF (reference sequence). The trim removed 5 bases at V and 8 bases at J, leaving 2 bases unmatched. There are 12 residues in the CDR3. The CDR3 DNA reads as TGTGCCACCAGCGACAGGGGCGACACCATATATTTT. Protein sequence: CATSDRGDTIYF.

V is TRBV19 and J is TRBJ2-1; a weak D match, TRBD2 (6 bases). CDR1 is LNHDA and CDR2 is SQIVND in the germline V gene (reference sequence). V lost 5 bases and J 7 bases, leaving 18 bases between the germline ends. The CDR3 runs 15 residues. CDR3 bases: TGTGCCAGTAGTGGGGTCGCCGGGAGTTCAAATGAGCAGTTCTTC. Protein: CASSGVAGSSNEQFF. Full variable domain (missing parts from reference TRBV19 and TRBJ2-1): DGGITQSPKYLFRKEGQNVTLSCEQNLNHDAMYWYRQDPGQGLRLIYYSQIVNDFQKGDIAEGYSVSREKKESFPLTVTSAQKNPTAFYLCASSGVAGSSNEQFFGPGTRLTVL.

The V gene is TRBV5-1, the J gene TRBJ2-2; 8 bases are shared with TRBD2. This CDR3 comprises 16 residues. The germline gives CDR1 SGHRS, CDR2 YFSETQ. V was pared by 6 bases and J by 3 bases, with 10 bases of the junction left unmatched. CDR3 coding DNA: TGCGCCAGCACCCTCGAACCGGGAGGGTACACCGGGGAGCTGTTTTTT. Translating it yields CASTLEPGGYTGELFF.

The rearrangement joins TRBV7-2 to TRBJ1-3; 7 nucleotides align to TRBD1. CDR3 length: 14 residues. V lost 6 bases and J lost 3; bases outside the gene matches: 5. Per germline, CDR1 SGHTA and CDR2 FQGNSA. The DNA for the CDR3 is TGTGCCAGCAGGGAGGGGGCTTATGGAAACACCATATATTTT. Protein product: CASREGAYGNTIYF.

This chain uses TRBV27 with TRBJ2-1; TRBD2 agrees at 12 bases. V shed 4 bases, J shed 7 bases, and the junction held 5 bases outside the gene matches. The CDR3 length is 15 residues. The germline V gene encodes CDR1 MNHEY and CDR2 SMNVEV (reference sequence). CDR3 amino acids: CASSSLAGGGNEQFF. The CDR3 region has the DNA TGTGCCAGCAGTTCTCTAGCGGGAGGGGGGAATGAGCAGTTCTTC.

V and J are TRBV2 and TRBJ1-1; a weak D match, TRBD1 (5 bases). Germline assignment: CDR1 SNHLY and CDR2 FYNNEI. Between the trimmed V and J ends, which lost 8 bases and 4 bases, there was a span of 14 bases. This CDR3 spans 13 amino acids. The CDR3 nucleotides are TGTGCCAGCGGGAGGGGTCGTGGCACTGAAGCTTTCTTT. Its protein product is CASGRGRGTEAFF. Based on the CDR3 plus reference TRBV2 and TRBJ1-1, the full variable domain is EPEVTQTPSHQVTQMGQEVILRCVPISNHLYFYWYRQILGQKVEFLVSFYNNEISEKSEIFDDQFSVERPDGSNFTLKIRSTKLEDSAMYFCASGRGRGTEAFFGQGTRLTVV.

The chain is built from TRBV28 and TRBJ1-2; D is perhaps TRBD1 (5 bases). Per germline, CDR1 MDHEN and CDR2 SYDVKM. Between the trimmed V and J ends, which lost 7 bases and 7 bases, there was a span of 13 bases. This CDR3 comprises 12 residues. As DNA, the CDR3 is TGTGCCAGCACCTTATTCGGGGGTGGCTACACCTTC. This encodes CASTLFGGGYTF.

The chain combines TRBV6-2 or TRBV6-3 with TRBJ1-1; D uncertain. Germline V gives CDR1 MNHEY, CDR2 SVGEGT. The V end lost 5 bases, the J end lost 1 base, and 8 bases lay between the germline ends. The CDR3 has 13 amino acids. CDR3 DNA sequence: TGTGCCAGCAGTAACACAGCGAACACTGAAGCTTTCTTT. This sequence encodes CASSNTANTEAFF.

The gene calls are TRBV11-2 and TRBJ1-1, with a tentative D call TRBD1 (5 bases). The V end lost 2 bases, the J end lost 5 bases, and 12 bases lay between the germline ends. The CDR3 totals 14 residues. Germline V lookup: CDR1 SGHAT, CDR2 FQNNGV. CDR3 sequence reads: CASSLNTGFTEAFF. CDR3 nucleotide sequence: TGTGCCAGCAGCTTAAACACAGGATTTACTGAAGCTTTCTTT.

The chain is built from TRBV27 and TRBJ2-1; TRBD2 agrees at 15 bases. The V gene end was trimmed by 6 bases and the J gene end by 0 bases; junction bases not matched to a gene: 12. Per the germline V gene, CDR1 is MNHEY and CDR2 is SMNVEV (reference sequence). The CDR3 sequence is 20 residues long. In nucleotides, the CDR3 is TGTGCCAGCAGGCCCTTAGGACTAGCGGGAGGGCCGAGCTCCTACAATGAGCAGTTCTTC. This translates into CASRPLGLAGGPSSYNEQFF.